This TCR beta chain emerged from a study of hypomethylating agent response in myelodysplastic syndrome. Looking at the study overall: Patients with myelodysplastic syndrome were 9 male and 2 female. Non-responders met neither complete response nor hematologic improvement criteria, which defined response.

Germline V gene data show CDR1 as MNHEY and CDR2 as SVGAGI. The V gene end was trimmed by 7 bases and the J gene end by 6 bases; junction bases not matched to a gene: 13. This CDR3 is 15 amino acids long. General observations from the study: This small study analyzed only 11 patients.

About this clone itself: Its target is not known.

Only in-frame clones appear in the TCRdb table, and some are missing; sequencing was by immunoSEQ multiplex PCR. The data hold 1,800 or so clones, with approximately 89% observed a single time. The receptor comes from a human donor with myelodysplastic syndrome. This rearrangement joins TRBV6-5 to TRBJ1-1; 8 bases are shared with TRBD1. Sequencing used bone marrow, obtained before or after starting hypomethylating agent treatment for myelodysplastic syndrome (not recorded which). CDR3 nucleotides: TGTGCCAGCATTCACATCCTGACAGGGGACGCTGAAGCTTTCTTT. This sequence encodes CASIHILTGDAEAFF.